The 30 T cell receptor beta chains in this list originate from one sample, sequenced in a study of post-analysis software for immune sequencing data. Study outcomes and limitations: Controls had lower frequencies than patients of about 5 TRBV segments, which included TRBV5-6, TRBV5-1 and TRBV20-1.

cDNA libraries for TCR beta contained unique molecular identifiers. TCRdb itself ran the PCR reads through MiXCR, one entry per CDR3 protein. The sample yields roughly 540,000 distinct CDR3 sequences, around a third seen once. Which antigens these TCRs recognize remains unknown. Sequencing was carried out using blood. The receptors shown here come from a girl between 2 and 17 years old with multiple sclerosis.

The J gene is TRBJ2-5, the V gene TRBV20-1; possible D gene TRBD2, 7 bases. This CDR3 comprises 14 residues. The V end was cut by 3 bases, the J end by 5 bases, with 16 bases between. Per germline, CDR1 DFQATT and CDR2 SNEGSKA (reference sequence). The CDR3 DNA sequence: TGCAGTGCTAGTCCGTGGGGAGGGGGGGAGACCCAGTACTTC. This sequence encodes CSASPWGGGETQYF.

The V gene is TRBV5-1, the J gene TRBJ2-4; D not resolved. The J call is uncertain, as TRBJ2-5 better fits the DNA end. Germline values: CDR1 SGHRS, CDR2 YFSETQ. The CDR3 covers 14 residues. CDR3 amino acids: CASSLATQQETQYF. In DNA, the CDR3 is TGCGCCAGCAGCTTGGCCACCCAGCAAGAGACCCAGTACTTC.

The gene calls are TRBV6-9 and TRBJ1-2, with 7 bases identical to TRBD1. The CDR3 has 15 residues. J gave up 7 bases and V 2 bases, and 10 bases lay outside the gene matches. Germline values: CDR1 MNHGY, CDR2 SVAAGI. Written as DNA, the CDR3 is TGTGCCAGCAGTTATGTACTCGACAGGGAGGCTGGCTACACCTTC. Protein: CASSYVLDREAGYTF.

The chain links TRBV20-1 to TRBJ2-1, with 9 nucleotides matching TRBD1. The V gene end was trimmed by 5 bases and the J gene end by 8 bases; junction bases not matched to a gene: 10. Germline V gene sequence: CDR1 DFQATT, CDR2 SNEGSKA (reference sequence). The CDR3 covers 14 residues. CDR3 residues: CSAVPGQGSDEQFF. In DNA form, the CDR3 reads TGCAGTGCTGTCCCGGGACAGGGTTCCGATGAGCAGTTCTTC.

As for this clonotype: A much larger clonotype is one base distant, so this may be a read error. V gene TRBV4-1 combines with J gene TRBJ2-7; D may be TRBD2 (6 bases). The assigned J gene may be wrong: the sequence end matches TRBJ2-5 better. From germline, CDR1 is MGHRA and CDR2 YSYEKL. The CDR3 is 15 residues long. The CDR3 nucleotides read TGCACCAGCAGCCAAGATATTGGGACTGGGGGGACCCAGTACTTC. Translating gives CTSSQDIGTGGTQYF.

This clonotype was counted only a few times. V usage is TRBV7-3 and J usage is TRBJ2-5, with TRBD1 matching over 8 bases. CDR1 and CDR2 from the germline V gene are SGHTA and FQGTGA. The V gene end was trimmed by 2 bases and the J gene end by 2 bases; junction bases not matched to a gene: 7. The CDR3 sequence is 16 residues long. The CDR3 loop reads CASSLGTGQIQETQYF. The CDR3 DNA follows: TGTGCCAGCAGCTTAGGGACAGGCCAAATTCAAGAGACCCAGTACTTC.

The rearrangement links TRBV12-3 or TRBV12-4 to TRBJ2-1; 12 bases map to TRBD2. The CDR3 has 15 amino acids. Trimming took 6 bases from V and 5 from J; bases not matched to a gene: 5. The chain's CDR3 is CASRQLAGGDNEQFF. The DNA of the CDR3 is TGTGCCAGCAGGCAACTAGCGGGGGGCGACAATGAGCAGTTCTTC.

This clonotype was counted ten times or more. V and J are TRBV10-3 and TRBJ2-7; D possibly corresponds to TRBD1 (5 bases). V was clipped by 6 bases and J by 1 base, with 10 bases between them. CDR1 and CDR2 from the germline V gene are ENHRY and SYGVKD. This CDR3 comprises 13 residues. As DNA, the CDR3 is TGTGCCATCAGACAGGACCCATCCTACGAGCAGTACTTC. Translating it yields CAIRQDPSYEQYF.

The CDR3 protein is CSATTSPGGGETQYF. CDR3 sequence (DNA): TGCAGTGCAACGACTAGCCCAGGGGGTGGCGAGACCCAGTACTTC. The chain has TRBV20-1 and TRBJ2-5; D may be TRBD1 or TRBD2 (7 bases each). Germline-derived CDR1 and CDR2 are DFQATT and SNEGSKA (reference sequence). V was cut by 6 bases and J by 5 bases, with 22 bases left in between. This CDR3 has 15 residues.

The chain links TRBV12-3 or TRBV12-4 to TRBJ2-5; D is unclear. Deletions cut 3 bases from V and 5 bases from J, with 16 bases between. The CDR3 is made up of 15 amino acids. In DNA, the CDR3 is TGTGCCAGCAGTTTTAGGGCCCCCCCTAGGGAGACCCAGTACTTC. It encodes CASSFRAPPRETQYF.

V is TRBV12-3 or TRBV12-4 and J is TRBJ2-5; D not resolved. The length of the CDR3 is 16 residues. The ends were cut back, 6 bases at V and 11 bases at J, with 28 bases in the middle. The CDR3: CASRLKSSTPNNEQYF. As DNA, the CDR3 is TGTGCCAGCAGACTAAAGAGCTCCACCCCGAACAATGAGCAGTACTTC.

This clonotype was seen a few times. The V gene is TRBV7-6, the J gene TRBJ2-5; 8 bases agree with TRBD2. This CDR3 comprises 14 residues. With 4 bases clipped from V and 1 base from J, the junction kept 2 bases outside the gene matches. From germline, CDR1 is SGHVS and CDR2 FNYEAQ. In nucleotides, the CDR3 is TGTGCCAGCAGCTCGGGGGGGCCCCAAGAGACCCAGTACTTC. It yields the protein CASSSGGPQETQYF.

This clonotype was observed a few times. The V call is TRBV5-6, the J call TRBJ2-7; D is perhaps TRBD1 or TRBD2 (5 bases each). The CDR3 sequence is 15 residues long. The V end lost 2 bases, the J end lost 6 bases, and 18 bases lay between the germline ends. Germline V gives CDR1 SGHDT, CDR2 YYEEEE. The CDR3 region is CASSFSTGAPSEQYF. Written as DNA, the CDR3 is TGTGCCAGCAGCTTTAGTACCGGGGCCCCCTCCGAGCAGTACTTC.

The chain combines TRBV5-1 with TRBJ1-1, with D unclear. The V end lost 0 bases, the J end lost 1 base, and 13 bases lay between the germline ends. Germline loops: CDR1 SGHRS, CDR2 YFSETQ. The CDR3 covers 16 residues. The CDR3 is CASSLGYSAGNTEAFF. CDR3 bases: TGCGCCAGCAGCTTGGGATACAGCGCTGGGAACACTGAAGCTTTCTTT.

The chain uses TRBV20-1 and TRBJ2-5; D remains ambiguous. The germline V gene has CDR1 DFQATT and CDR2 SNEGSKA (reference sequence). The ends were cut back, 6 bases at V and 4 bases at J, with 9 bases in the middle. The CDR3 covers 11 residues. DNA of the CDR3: TGCAGTGCCTCAGGAATAGAGACCCAGTACTTC. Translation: CSASGIETQYF.

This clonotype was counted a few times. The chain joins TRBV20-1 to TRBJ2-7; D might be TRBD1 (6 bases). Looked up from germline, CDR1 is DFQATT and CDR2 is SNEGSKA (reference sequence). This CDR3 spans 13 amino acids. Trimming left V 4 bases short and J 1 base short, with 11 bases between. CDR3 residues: CSAKKQGSYEQYF. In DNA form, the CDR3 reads TGCAGTGCTAAAAAACAGGGATCCTACGAGCAGTACTTC.

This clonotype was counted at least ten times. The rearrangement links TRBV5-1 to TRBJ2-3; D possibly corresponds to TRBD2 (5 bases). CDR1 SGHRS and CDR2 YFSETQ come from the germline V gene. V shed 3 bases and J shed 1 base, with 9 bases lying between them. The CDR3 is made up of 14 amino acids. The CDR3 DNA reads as TGCGCCAGCAGCTATAGCGAGGGCACAGATACGCAGTATTTT. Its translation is CASSYSEGTDTQYF.

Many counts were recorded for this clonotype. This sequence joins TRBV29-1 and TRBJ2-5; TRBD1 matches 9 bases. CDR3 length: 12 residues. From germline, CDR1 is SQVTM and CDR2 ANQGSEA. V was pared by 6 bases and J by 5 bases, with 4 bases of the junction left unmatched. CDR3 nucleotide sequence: TGCAGCGTCGGACAGGGGAGTGAGACCCAGTACTTC. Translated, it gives CSVGQGSETQYF.

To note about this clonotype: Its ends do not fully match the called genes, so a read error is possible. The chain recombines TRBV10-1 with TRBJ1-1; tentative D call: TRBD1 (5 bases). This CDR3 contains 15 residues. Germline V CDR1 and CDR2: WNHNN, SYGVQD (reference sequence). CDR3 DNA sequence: TGCGTCAGCAGTGAGGGGCAGGCCATGAACACTGAAGCTTTCTTT. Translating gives CVSSEGQAMNTEAFF.

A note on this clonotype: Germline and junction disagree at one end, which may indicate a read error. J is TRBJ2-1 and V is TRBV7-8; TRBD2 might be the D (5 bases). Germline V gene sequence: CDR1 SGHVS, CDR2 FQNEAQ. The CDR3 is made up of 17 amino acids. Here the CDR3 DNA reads TGTGCCAGCAGCCTAGCCCTCCAAATCCGGTATGGGAATGAGCAGTTCTTC. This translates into CASSLALQIRYGNEQFF.

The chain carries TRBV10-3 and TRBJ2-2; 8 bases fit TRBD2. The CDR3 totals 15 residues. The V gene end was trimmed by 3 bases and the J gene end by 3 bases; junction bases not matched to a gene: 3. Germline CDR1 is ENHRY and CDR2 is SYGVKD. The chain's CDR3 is CAISEGAGDTGELFF. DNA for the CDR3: TGTGCCATCAGTGAAGGAGCGGGGGACACCGGGGAGCTGTTTTTT.

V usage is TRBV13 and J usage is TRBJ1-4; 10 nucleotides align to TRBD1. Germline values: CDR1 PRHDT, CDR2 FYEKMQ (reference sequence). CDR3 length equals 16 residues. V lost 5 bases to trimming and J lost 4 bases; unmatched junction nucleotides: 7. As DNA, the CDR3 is TGTGCCAGCAGCCTCGGGACAGGGGTTAATAATGAAAAACTGTTTTTT. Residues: CASSLGTGVNNEKLFF.

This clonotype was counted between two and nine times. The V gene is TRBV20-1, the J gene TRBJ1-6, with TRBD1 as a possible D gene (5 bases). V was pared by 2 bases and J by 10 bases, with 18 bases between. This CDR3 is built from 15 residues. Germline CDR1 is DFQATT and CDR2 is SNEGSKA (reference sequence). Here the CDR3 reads CSARPPGLVESPLHF. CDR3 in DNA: TGCAGTGCTAGACCACCGGGACTCGTAGAGTCACCCCTCCACTTT.

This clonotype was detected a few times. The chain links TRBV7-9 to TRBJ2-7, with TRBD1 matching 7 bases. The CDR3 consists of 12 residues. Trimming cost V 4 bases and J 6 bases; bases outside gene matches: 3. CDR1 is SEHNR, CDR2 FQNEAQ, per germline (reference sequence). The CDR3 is CASSSDRAEQYF. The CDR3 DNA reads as TGTGCCAGCAGCTCCGACAGGGCCGAGCAGTACTTC.

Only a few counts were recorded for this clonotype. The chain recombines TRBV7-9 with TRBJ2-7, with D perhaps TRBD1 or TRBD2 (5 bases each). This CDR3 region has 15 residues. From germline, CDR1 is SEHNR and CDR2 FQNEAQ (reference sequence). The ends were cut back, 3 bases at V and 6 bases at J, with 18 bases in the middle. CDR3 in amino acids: CASSLAGTSTAEQYF. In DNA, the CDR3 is TGTGCCAGCAGCTTGGCCGGGACCTCCACCGCCGAGCAGTACTTC.

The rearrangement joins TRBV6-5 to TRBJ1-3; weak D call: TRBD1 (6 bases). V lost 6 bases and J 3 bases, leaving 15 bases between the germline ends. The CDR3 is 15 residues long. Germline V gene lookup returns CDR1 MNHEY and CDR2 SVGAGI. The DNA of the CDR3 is TGTGCCAGCAGCGAAAATGACAGGCTTGGAAACACCATATATTTT. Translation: CASSENDRLGNTIYF.

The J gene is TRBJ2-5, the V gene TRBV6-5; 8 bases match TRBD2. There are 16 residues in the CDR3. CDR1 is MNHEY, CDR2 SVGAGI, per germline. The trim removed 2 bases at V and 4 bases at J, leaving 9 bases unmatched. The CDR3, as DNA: TGTGCCAGCAGTTACGGGAGCGGGGGCCGTGGAGAGACCCAGTACTTC. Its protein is CASSYGSGGRGETQYF.

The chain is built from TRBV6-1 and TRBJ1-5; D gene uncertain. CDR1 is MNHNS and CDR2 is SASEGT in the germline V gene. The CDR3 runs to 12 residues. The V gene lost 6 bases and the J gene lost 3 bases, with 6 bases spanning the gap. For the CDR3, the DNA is TGTGCCAGCAGCGCCAACAATCAGCCCCAGCATTTT. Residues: CASSANNQPQHF.

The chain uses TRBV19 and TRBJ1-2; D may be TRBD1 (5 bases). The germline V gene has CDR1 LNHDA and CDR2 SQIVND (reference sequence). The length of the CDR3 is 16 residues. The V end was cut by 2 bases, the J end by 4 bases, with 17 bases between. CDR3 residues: CASSISYPGIGYGYTF. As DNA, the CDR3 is TGTGCCAGTAGTATATCCTACCCAGGGATCGGCTATGGCTACACCTTC.

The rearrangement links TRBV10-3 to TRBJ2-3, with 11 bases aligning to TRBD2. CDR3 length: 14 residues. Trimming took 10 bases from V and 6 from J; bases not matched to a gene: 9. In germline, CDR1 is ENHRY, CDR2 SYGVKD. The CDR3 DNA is TGTGCCACCGGTGATGGGACTAGCGGTGATACGCAGTATTTT. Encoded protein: CATGDGTSGDTQYF.